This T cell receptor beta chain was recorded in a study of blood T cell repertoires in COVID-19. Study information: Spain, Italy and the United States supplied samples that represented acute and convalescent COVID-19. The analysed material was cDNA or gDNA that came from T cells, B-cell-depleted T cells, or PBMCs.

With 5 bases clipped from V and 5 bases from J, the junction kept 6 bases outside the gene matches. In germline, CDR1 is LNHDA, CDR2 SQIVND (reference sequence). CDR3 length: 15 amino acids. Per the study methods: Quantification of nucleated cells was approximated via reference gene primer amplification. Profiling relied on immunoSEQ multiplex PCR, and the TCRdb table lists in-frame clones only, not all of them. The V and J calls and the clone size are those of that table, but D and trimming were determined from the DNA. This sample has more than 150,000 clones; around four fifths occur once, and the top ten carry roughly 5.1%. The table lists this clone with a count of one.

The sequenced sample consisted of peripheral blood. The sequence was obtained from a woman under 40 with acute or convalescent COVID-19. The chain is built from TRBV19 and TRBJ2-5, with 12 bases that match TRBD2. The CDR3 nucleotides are TGTGCCAGTAGTGTCCTAGCGGGAGGGGTGGAGACCCAGTACTTC. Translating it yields CASSVLAGGVETQYF.